This TCR beta chain was sequenced in a study of T cell responses to AZD1222 COVID-19 vaccine. Whole-study results and caveats: Possibly, clonal diversity was underestimated; donors were largely white British and included more females. Nearly half of the spike-specific TCRs reportedly recognize variant regions that carry no mutations. The peak T cell response came first, and repertoires were sampled only after it. CD4 TCRs linked to vaccination spanned spike, dominating at 160-218 and 743-854.

In regard to this clone: Its antigen is still unknown.

The data were produced by immunoSEQ multiplex PCR, yet TCRdb's version contains in-frame clones alone and is incomplete. This table has about 75,000 clones, approximately 88% appearing once. Looked up from germline, CDR1 is LNHNV and CDR2 is YYDKDF (reference sequence). V dropped 6 bases and J dropped 17 bases, with 22 bases sitting between them. The CDR3 extends over 13 amino acids. This TCR derives from an adult who received the MenACWY meningococcal vaccine as a control. Sequencing was performed on peripheral blood, taken 28 days after the second dose of the MenACWY control vaccine. The chain joins TRBV15 to TRBJ1-4, with D perhaps matching TRBD1 (5 bases). This CDR3 reads CATRSKGQLSYFF. CDR3 sequence (DNA): TGTGCCACCAGGTCGAAGGGGCAGCTATCGTATTTTTTT.